A single TCR beta chain is shown here with its context. The data were obtained in a study of T-cell memory formation after mild COVID-19. One entry per CDR3 protein, called by TCRdb with MiXCR from the 5' RACE reads. The repertoire consists of 400,000 to 500,000 distinct CDR3 sequences, with 20% occurring once and the leading ten covering more than 8%. The length of the CDR3 is 24 residues. V shed 5 bases and J 0 bases; nucleotides not matched to a gene: 23. Germline CDR1 reads KGHDR; CDR2 reads SFDVKD. The rearrangement links TRBV24-1 to TRBJ2-1, with 14 bases aligning to TRBD2. Material: PBMCs or a T cell subset sorted from them (not recorded which). The source is an adult woman who had mild COVID-19 (a few samples of this study predate the infection). Cell type and time point are not known. The CDR3, as DNA: TGTGCCACCAGTGGGGTTAGGACGGCCGGGACTAGCGGGAGCGGTCCCCTCTCCTACAATGAGCAGTTCTTC. Translated: CATSGVRTAGTSGSGPLSYNEQFF.